The clone carrying this TCR beta chain came up a few times. Its antigen remains unknown. TCRdb's table, derived via immunoSEQ multiplex PCR, lists solely in-frame clones and lacks some. The data hold roughly 65,000 clones, with about 80% observed a single time. The data were obtained in a study of T cell responses to AZD1222 COVID-19 vaccine. Overall study results and limits: Vaccine-associated CD4 TCRs spanned spike, dominant at 160-218 and 743-854.

The ends lost 4 bases at V and 4 bases at J; junction bases unmatched: 7. The CDR3 length is 16 residues. The V gene's germline CDR1 is LGHNA and CDR2 YNFKEQ. This TCR was sampled from an adult in good health. The V and J genes are TRBV4-2 and TRBJ2-6; 7 bases are shared with TRBD2. The sample was peripheral blood, taken on day 0 of AZD1222 vaccination. The CDR3 DNA is TGTGCCAGCAGCCGAATGACTAGCTCAGGGGCCAACGTCCTGACTTTC. Protein product: CASSRMTSSGANVLTF.